The 27 T cell receptor beta chains below come from one sample, sequenced in a study of type 1 and type 2 diabetes patients. Genomic DNA was the PCR template. The TCR beta CDR3 region was amplified using 30 forward and 13 reverse primers. TCRdb reprocessed the multiplex PCR reads via MiXCR and lists one record per CDR3 protein. The sample includes 270,000 or so distinct CDR3 sequences, 45% to 60% of them seen just once. The sequenced sample was peripheral blood mononuclear cells (PBMCs). Every receptor here comes from a man in his late teens or twenties with type 2 diabetes.

This clonotype was detected a few times. V and J are TRBV5-1 and TRBJ1-1; D is unresolved. In germline, CDR1 is SGHRS, CDR2 YFSETQ. The CDR3 consists of 12 residues. V gave up 1 base and J gave up 5 bases, with 6 bases separating them. CDR3 amino acids: CASSLRGTEAFF. The DNA for the CDR3 is TGCGCCAGCAGCTTGCGTGGTACTGAAGCTTTCTTT.

The sample holds a few counts of this clonotype. The chain recombines TRBV29-1 with TRBJ2-5; D gene unclear. CDR3 length: 13 amino acids. V lost 4 bases and J 3 bases, leaving 12 bases between the germline ends. CDR1 and CDR2 from the germline V gene are SQVTM and ANQGSEA. Here the CDR3 reads CSVVVGWEETQYF. CDR3 nucleotide sequence: TGCAGCGTTGTGGTCGGGTGGGAAGAGACCCAGTACTTC.

J is TRBJ2-2 and V is TRBV6-5, with TRBD1 identical over 10 bases. This CDR3 spans 15 amino acids. Per the germline V gene, CDR1 is MNHEY and CDR2 is SVGAGI. V shed 7 bases and J 3 bases; nucleotides not matched to a gene: 5. CDR3 in amino acids: CASTPGTGDTGELFF. The CDR3, as DNA: TGTGCCAGCACCCCCGGGACAGGGGACACCGGGGAGCTGTTTTTT.

V and J are TRBV29-1 and TRBJ1-2; TRBD1 is a possible D gene (5 bases). Trimming removed 5 bases at V and 3 bases at J, with 16 bases between. Germline-derived CDR1 and CDR2 are SQVTM and ANQGSEA. The CDR3 loop spans 14 amino acids. This CDR3 reads CSVKVGGSDYGYTF. The CDR3 DNA reads as TGCAGCGTTAAAGTGGGGGGAAGTGACTATGGCTACACCTTC.

The chain uses TRBV9 and TRBJ1-1; TRBD1 matches 7 bases. The ends lost 4 bases at V and 1 base at J; junction bases unmatched: 7. This CDR3 spans 15 amino acids. CDR1 and CDR2 (germline): SGDLS, YYNGEE. The CDR3 spells CASSPSQGENTEAFF. In DNA, the CDR3 is TGTGCCAGCAGCCCTTCTCAGGGGGAGAACACTGAAGCTTTCTTT. The complete variable domain, with remaining parts taken from reference TRBV9 and TRBJ1-1, reads DSGVTQTPKHLITATGQRVTLRCSPRSGDLSVYWYQQSLDQGLQFLIQYYNGEERAKGNILERFSAQQFPDLHSELNLSSLELGDSALYFCASSPSQGENTEAFFGQGTRLTVV.

This sequence joins TRBV9 and TRBJ2-5; D is possibly TRBD2 (6 bases). Trimming pared 1 base from V and 5 bases from J, leaving 12 bases between. CDR3 length equals 14 residues. Germline CDR1 SGDLS, CDR2 YYNGEE. The CDR3 DNA sequence: TGTGCCAGCAGCGTATACGGGAGCCACGAGACCCAGTACTTC. The encoded protein is CASSVYGSHETQYF.

This clonotype was seen only a few times. The chain links TRBV2 to TRBJ1-1; 7 positions match TRBD1. Per the germline V gene, CDR1 is SNHLY and CDR2 is FYNNEI. This CDR3 is built from 13 residues. V was pared by 10 bases and J by 0 bases, with 5 bases of the junction left unmatched. The CDR3 region is CAIRGQMNTEAFF. The CDR3 nucleotides read TGTGCCATAAGGGGGCAGATGAACACTGAAGCTTTCTTT.

A few counts support this clonotype. This chain connects TRBV20-1 to TRBJ2-5; 10 positions agree with TRBD1. The CDR3 consists of 13 residues. Trimming at V came to 3 bases and at J to 4 bases, leaving 2 bases not matched to a gene. CDR1 is DFQATT, CDR2 SNEGSKA, per germline (reference sequence). Here the CDR3 reads CSARTGGRETQYF. CDR3 DNA: TGCAGTGCTAGGACAGGGGGCAGAGAGACCCAGTACTTC.

A word on this clonotype: The junction does not match germline at one end; this may be a read error. CDR3 nucleotides: TGTGCCAGTAGTTGGCGTACCGGGGAGCTGCTTTTT. It specifies CASSWRTGELLF. The chain links TRBV19 to TRBJ2-2; D possibly corresponds to TRBD2 (5 bases). The CDR3 has 12 amino acids. Germline CDR1 LNHDA, CDR2 SQIVND (reference sequence).

There are many counts of this clonotype. The V call is TRBV9, the J call TRBJ1-1; no firm D call. Between the trimmed V and J ends, which lost 3 bases and 2 bases, there was a span of 5 bases. The CDR3 runs 12 residues. Germline CDR1 is SGDLS and CDR2 is YYNGEE. CDR3 in amino acids: CASSASNTEAFF. In nucleotides, the CDR3 is TGTGCCAGCAGCGCTTCTAACACTGAAGCTTTCTTT. The whole variable domain, filled in from reference TRBV9 and TRBJ1-1, reads DSGVTQTPKHLITATGQRVTLRCSPRSGDLSVYWYQQSLDQGLQFLIQYYNGEERAKGNILERFSAQQFPDLHSELNLSSLELGDSALYFCASSASNTEAFFGQGTRLTVV.

To note about this clonotype: At one of its ends the junction is not consistent with the germline gene, which may arise from a read error. The chain uses TRBV28 and TRBJ1-1; the D gene is possibly TRBD1 (5 bases). Looked up from germline, CDR1 is MDHEN and CDR2 is SYDVKM. This CDR3 spans 15 amino acids. The CDR3 region is CASLGRGRGTAEAFF. In DNA form, the CDR3 reads TGTGCCAGTCTGGGGCGGGGTCGTGGAACCGCTGAGGCTTTCTTT. Drawing the rest from reference TRBV28 and TRBJ1-1, the complete variable domain is DVKVTQSSRYLVKRTGEKVFLECVQDMDHENMFWYRQDPGLGLRLIYFSYDVKMKEKGDIPEGYSVSREKKERFSLILESASTNQTSMYLCASLGRGRGTAEAFFGQGTRLTVV.

The chain uses TRBV4-1 and TRBJ2-5; tentative D call: TRBD2 (7 bases). The J call may be faulty, since TRBJ2-1 better matches the DNA end. The CDR3 contains 14 residues. Germline CDR1 is MGHRA and CDR2 is YSYEKL. CDR3 nucleotide sequence: TGCGCCAGCAGCCGCCTGGGGGGGGCTAATGAGCAGTTCTTC. Its protein product is CASSRLGGANEQFF.

J is TRBJ1-4 and V is TRBV29-1; D is undetermined. V lost 6 bases and J lost 0, with 11 bases in between. Germline loops: CDR1 SQVTM, CDR2 ANQGSEA. This CDR3 is 14 amino acids long. CDR3: CSVTRRSTNEKLFF. CDR3 DNA: TGCAGCGTGACCAGAAGATCAACTAATGAAAAACTGTTTTTT.

As concerns this clonotype: Because it lacks the conserved phenylalanine or tryptophan at the end, this CDR3 is likely a read error. V gene TRBV25-1 combines with J gene TRBJ2-3, with 8 bases fitting TRBD2. The trim removed 6 bases at V and 4 bases at J, leaving 3 bases unmatched. Germline V gene sequence: CDR1 MGHDK, CDR2 SYGVNS. The CDR3 has 13 amino acids. The CDR3 here is CASSPGLADTQYL. DNA for the CDR3: TGTGCCAGCAGCCCGGGACTAGCAGATACGCAGTATCTT.

The chain is built from TRBV2 and TRBJ2-5, with D maybe TRBD1 (6 bases). Matching the DNA end better, TRBJ2-7 makes the J call doubtful. The V gene's germline CDR1 is SNHLY and CDR2 FYNNEI. The CDR3 extends over 17 amino acids. DNA of the CDR3: TGTGCCAGCAGTGAAGAGTCAAAGGGGGTGAGCCCCTACGAGCAGTACTTC. Protein product: CASSEESKGVSPYEQYF.

The genes are TRBV7-9 and TRBJ2-5; the D is unclear. CDR1 is SEHNR and CDR2 is FQNEAQ in the germline V gene (reference sequence). CDR3 size: 15 residues. The V gene lost 3 bases and the J gene lost 2 bases, with 13 bases spanning the gap. This CDR3 reads CASSFSSWGQETQYF. The CDR3 nucleotides are TGTGCCAGCAGCTTCTCTTCATGGGGACAAGAGACCCAGTACTTC.

This clonotype was seen a few times. The rearrangement uses TRBV9 and TRBJ1-6; TRBD1 matches at 9 bases. CDR3 length: 16 residues. V shed 4 bases, J shed 9 bases, and the junction held 11 bases outside the gene matches. The V gene's germline CDR1 is SGDLS and CDR2 YYNGEE. The CDR3 DNA sequence: TGTGCCAGCAGCCTCCTACCGGACAGGGGAAGTTCACCCCTCCACTTT. Residues: CASSLLPDRGSSPLHF.

This clonotype was seen repeatedly, ten times or more. V is TRBV7-8 and J is TRBJ1-2; D gene unclear. With 1 base removed from V and 2 bases from J, the gap between germline ends came to 8 bases. Germline V CDR1 and CDR2: SGHVS, FQNEAQ. The CDR3 is 14 residues long. Written as DNA, the CDR3 is TGTGCCAGCAGCTTAGTTGGCGGAAACTATGGCTACACCTTC. Its protein product is CASSLVGGNYGYTF.

In its sample, this clonotype was seen a few times. The chain combines TRBV25-1 with TRBJ1-4; 7 positions match TRBD1. From germline, CDR1 is MGHDK and CDR2 SYGVNS. The CDR3 runs to 18 residues. The J segment lost 4 bases and the V segment lost 1 base, leaving 12 bases of the junction unmatched. CDR3 region: CASSEFGGTETVNEKLFF. Here the CDR3 DNA reads TGTGCCAGCAGTGAATTTGGGGGGACAGAAACTGTTAATGAAAAACTGTTTTTT. The variable domain in full, completed from reference TRBV25-1 and TRBJ1-4, reads EADIYQTPRYLVIGTGKKITLECSQTMGHDKMYWYQQDPGMELHLIHYSYGVNSTEKGDLSSESTVSRIRTEHFPLTLESARPSHTSQYLCASSEFGGTETVNEKLFFGSGTQLSVL.

This clonotype was seen once. The chain uses TRBV6-5 and TRBJ1-1, with TRBD1 as a possible D gene (6 bases). Trimming took 8 bases from V and 4 from J, leaving 14 bases between them. The CDR3 contains 13 residues. The germline CDR1 and CDR2 sequences are MNHEY and SVGAGI. CDR3 residues: CASRVGGATEAFF. The CDR3 DNA sequence: TGTGCCAGCCGCGTGGGGGGGGCCACTGAAGCTTTCTTT.

The chain couples TRBV13 to TRBJ1-4, with D possibly being TRBD1 (5 bases). The germline gives CDR1 PRHDT, CDR2 FYEKMQ (reference sequence). The V gene lost 4 bases and the J gene lost 0 bases, with 12 bases spanning the gap. This CDR3 is built from 16 residues. CDR3 bases: TGTGCCAGCAGCTCTATTCGGGGGGCAACTAATGAAAAACTGTTTTTT. It translates to CASSSIRGATNEKLFF.

In its sample, this clonotype was seen a few times. The chain combines TRBV7-9 with TRBJ1-1; perhaps TRBD1 as D (6 bases). The length of the CDR3 is 18 residues. V was cut by 2 bases and J by 0 bases, with 19 bases left in between. CDR1 SEHNR and CDR2 FQNEAQ come from the germline V gene (reference sequence). CDR3 in DNA: TGTGCCAGCAGCTTATCCTTAACAGGGTCTGCACTGAACACTGAAGCTTTCTTT. The encoded protein is CASSLSLTGSALNTEAFF. The full variable domain, with the rest looked up from reference TRBV7-9 and TRBJ1-1, is DTGVSQNPRHKITKRGQNVTFRCDPISEHNRLYWYRQTLGQGPEFLTYFQNEAQLEKSRLLSDRFSAERPKGSFSTLEIQRTEQGDSAMYLCASSLSLTGSALNTEAFFGQGTRLTVV.

V is TRBV20-1 and J is TRBJ2-5; D is uncertain. V gave up 5 bases and J gave up 5 bases, with 6 bases separating them. The germline gives CDR1 DFQATT, CDR2 SNEGSKA (reference sequence). This CDR3 has 10 residues. Here the CDR3 reads CSASGETQYF. The CDR3 bases are TGCAGTGCTTCCGGTGAGACCCAGTACTTC.

The genes are TRBV27 and TRBJ1-4; maybe TRBD1 (6 bases). The CDR3 runs 14 residues. With 4 bases removed from V and 6 bases from J, the gap between germline ends came to 12 bases. CDR1 and CDR2 (germline): MNHEY, SMNVEV (reference sequence). As DNA, the CDR3 is TGTGCCAGCAGTTACGCACGGACAGATGAAAAACTGTTTTTT. Its translation is CASSYARTDEKLFF.

This clonotype was detected a few times. The chain uses TRBV7-2 and TRBJ2-1, with D maybe TRBD1 (5 bases). The V gene's germline CDR1 is SGHTA and CDR2 FQGNSA. Deletions cut 4 bases from V and 9 bases from J, with 16 bases between. The CDR3 sequence is 14 residues long. The CDR3: CASSSVRDRGEQFF. CDR3 nucleotide sequence: TGTGCCAGCAGCTCTGTTAGGGATAGGGGTGAGCAGTTCTTC.

This clonotype has just a few counts. V and J are TRBV2 and TRBJ2-2, with D uncertain. Germline CDR1 is SNHLY and CDR2 is FYNNEI. The ends were cut back, 3 bases at V and 8 bases at J, with 10 bases in the middle. The CDR3 has 13 residues. In nucleotides, the CDR3 is TGTGCCAGCAGTGACTTCCCCGCGGGGGAGCTGTTTTTT. This codes for CASSDFPAGELFF. The variable domain in full, completed from reference TRBV2 and TRBJ2-2, reads EPEVTQTPSHQVTQMGQEVILRCVPISNHLYFYWYRQILGQKVEFLVSFYNNEISEKSEIFDDQFSVERPDGSNFTLKIRSTKLEDSAMYFCASSDFPAGELFFGEGSRLTVL.

The V call is TRBV9, the J call TRBJ2-7; TRBD2 agrees at 9 bases. This CDR3 is 15 amino acids long. The ends lost 1 base at V and 5 bases at J; junction bases unmatched: 7. Germline V gene lookup returns CDR1 SGDLS and CDR2 YYNGEE. The CDR3 region has the DNA TGTGCCAGCAGCGTAAGGGGCGGGAGGGCCGACGAGCAGTACTTC. This encodes CASSVRGGRADEQYF.